This paragraph covers one T cell receptor (beta chain) sequence. These data originate in a study of blood T cell repertoires in COVID-19. Study details: Whether acute or convalescent, the COVID-19 samples came from the United States, Italy and Spain. T cells, B-cell-depleted T cells, or PBMCs provided the cDNA or gDNA that served as material.

Original methodology: Estimation of nucleated cell counts relied on the amplification of reference gene primers. Profiling relied on immunoSEQ multiplex PCR, and the TCRdb table lists in-frame clones only, not all of them. The DNA was the basis for D and trimming; V, J and clone size are from that table. The table has 150,000 or so clones, around 80% seen once. This CDR3 region has 19 residues. The chain joins TRBV21-1 to TRBJ1-6; the table's TRBD1 call for D was not verified on the DNA. TRBV21-1 constitutes a pseudogene. The origin of this receptor is a human donor with acute or convalescent COVID-19. The donor label of this sample is uncertain. The sample taken for sequencing was peripheral blood. The CDR3 spells CASSTQARQGPLNNSPLHF. The CDR3 nucleotides are TGTGCCAGCAGCACCCAAGCGAGGCAGGGCCCTTTGAATAATTCACCCCTCCACTTT.